These 5 T cell receptor beta chains share one sample of origin, sequenced in a study of T cells in Graves' hyperthyroidism and ophthalmopathy. There were TCR beta CDR3 regions amplified from RNA transcripts. HTBI primers were the set used in a first-round RT-PCR of the TCR CDR3. TCRdb re-derived calls from the multiplex PCR reads in MiXCR, one entry per CDR3 protein. The sample consists of about 760,000 distinct CDR3 sequences, under 45% of them appearing once. Sequencing was performed on blood. Source of these receptors: a woman aged 40 to 50 with Graves' hyperthyroidism.

This chain connects TRBV2 to TRBJ1-4; no clear D. The J call could be wrong; TRBJ2-2 is a better fit for the DNA end. The CDR3 loop spans 13 amino acids. CDR1 and CDR2 (germline): SNHLY, FYNNEI. CDR3 sequence (DNA): TGTGCCAGCAGTACTGGGTCTCACGGGGAGCTGTTTTTT. This sequence encodes CASSTGSHGELFF.

The sample holds a few counts of this clonotype. The chain is built from TRBV9 and TRBJ2-2, with D tentatively TRBD1 (5 bases). CDR3 length: 17 amino acids. CDR1 is SGDLS, CDR2 YYNGEE, per germline. Trimming cost V 0 bases and J 6 bases, with 18 bases left between them. The CDR3: CASSVEGTGKFPGELFF. The CDR3 DNA is TGTGCCAGCAGCGTAGAGGGCACAGGAAAGTTCCCCGGGGAGCTGTTTTTT.

The chain joins TRBV15 to TRBJ2-7; D is ambiguous. The V gene's germline CDR1 is LNHNV and CDR2 YYDKDF (reference sequence). CDR3 length: 14 residues. V lost 3 bases to trimming and J lost 4 bases, with 13 bases between them. The CDR3 DNA reads as TGTGCCACCAGCAGCAGAAAACAAGTTTACGAGCAGTACTTC. Its translation: CATSSRKQVYEQYF.

This clonotype was seen repeatedly, ten times or more. The genes are TRBV5-5 and TRBJ2-7, with a tentative D call TRBD1 (6 bases). This CDR3 is built from 15 residues. V was cut by 4 bases and J by 0 bases, with 14 bases left in between. Germline V gene data show CDR1 as SGHKS and CDR2 as YYEKEE (reference sequence). The CDR3 DNA is TGTGCCAGCAGCGTGCGGACAGACCGCTCCTACGAGCAGTACTTC. As protein: CASSVRTDRSYEQYF.

The V gene is TRBV15, the J gene TRBJ2-7; D tentatively reads TRBD1 or TRBD2 (6 bases each). This CDR3 is built from 17 residues. V lost 1 base and J 4 bases, leaving 20 bases between the germline ends. CDR1 is LNHNV and CDR2 is YYDKDF in the germline V gene (reference sequence). This CDR3 is CATSRAGRGPHPYEQYF. CDR3 in DNA: TGTGCCACCAGCAGAGCGGGACGGGGGCCTCATCCATACGAGCAGTACTTC.